These 30 T cell receptor beta chains came from one sample sequenced in a study of shared clonotypes between healthy human individuals. Measured with immunoSEQ multiplex PCR; TCRdb has only the in-frame clones, and not every one. The table records 2 million to 2.5 million clones, around 95% of them present only once. Input material: naive CD4+ T cells sorted from blood. Subset given: CD45RA+ positively selected. Every receptor here comes from a man between 18 and 29 years old in good health.

The chain couples TRBV7-9 to TRBJ1-5, with 9 positions matching TRBD1. Germline V lookup: CDR1 SEHNR, CDR2 FQNEAQ (reference sequence). V lost 2 bases and J lost 4; bases outside the gene matches: 6. This CDR3 comprises 16 residues. CDR3 amino acids: CASSLSTGGVNQPQHF. In nucleotides, the CDR3 is TGTGCCAGCAGCTTATCGACAGGGGGGGTTAATCAGCCCCAGCATTTT.

Of note for this clone: Other DNA sequences in the sample encode the same CDR3. This chain uses TRBV6-5 with TRBJ1-2, with unresolved D. Trimming pared 5 bases from V and 4 bases from J, leaving 11 bases between. This CDR3 has 13 amino acids. CDR1 and CDR2 from the germline V gene are MNHEY and SVGAGI. CDR3 bases: TGTGCCAGCAGTCGGGTCCCCTCCTATGGCTACACCTTC. This encodes CASSRVPSYGYTF.

CDR3 bases: TGTGCCAGCAGTTCGGGACTAGTCTATGGAGAACACAATGAGCAGTTCTTC. Its protein is CASSSGLVYGEHNEQFF. The rearrangement links TRBV6-4 to TRBJ2-1; 8 bases match TRBD2. Per the germline V gene, CDR1 is MRHNA and CDR2 is SNTAGT. The CDR3 totals 17 residues. Losses at the gene ends were 5 bases for V and 5 bases for J; bases not matched to a gene: 14.

In DNA form, the CDR3 reads TGTGCCACCCATTATCAGCCCCAGCATTTT. Amino acid sequence: CATHYQPQHF. This rearrangement joins TRBV28 to TRBJ1-5; D is unclear. Germline-derived CDR1 and CDR2 are MDHEN and SYDVKM. CDR3 length equals 10 residues. Trimming removed 10 bases from V and 5 bases from J, with 6 bases in between.

This sequence joins TRBV5-4 and TRBJ1-1, with 10 nucleotides matching TRBD1. There are 15 residues in the CDR3. CDR1 SGHNT and CDR2 YYREEE come from the germline V gene (reference sequence). V trimming: 3 bases; J trimming: 5 bases; junction bases outside the gene matches: 7. The CDR3 nucleotides are TGTGCCAGCAGCTCCCCCAGGACAGGGGGAACTGAAGCTTTCTTT. It codes for CASSSPRTGGTEAFF.

The chain has TRBV28 and TRBJ1-4, with a weak D call TRBD1 (5 bases). With 3 bases removed from V and 7 bases from J, the gap between germline ends came to 12 bases. The CDR3 sequence is 14 residues long. From germline, CDR1 is MDHEN and CDR2 SYDVKM. DNA of the CDR3: TGTGCCAGCAGTTTGGTGCTGAGGGGTGAAAAACTGTTTTTT. It encodes CASSLVLRGEKLFF.

The chain is built from TRBV28 and TRBJ1-1, with D tentatively TRBD1 (6 bases). Germline V lookup: CDR1 MDHEN, CDR2 SYDVKM. The CDR3 length is 13 residues. V lost 4 bases and J lost 10, with 16 bases in between. The DNA of the CDR3 is TGTGCCAGCAGTTCCACAGGGTGGAGAGGAGCTTTCTTT. Translation gives CASSSTGWRGAFF. The complete variable domain, with remaining parts taken from reference TRBV28 and TRBJ1-1, reads DVKVTQSSRYLVKRTGEKVFLECVQDMDHENMFWYRQDPGLGLRLIYFSYDVKMKEKGDIPEGYSVSREKKERFSLILESASTNQTSMYLCASSSTGWRGAFFGQGTRLTVV.

The chain joins TRBV6-4 to TRBJ1-5; no definite D call. This CDR3 comprises 14 residues. CDR1 is MRHNA, CDR2 SNTAGT, per germline. Trimming removed 6 bases from V and 0 bases from J, with 9 bases in between. CDR3 sequence (DNA): TGTGCCAGCAGCCCAGAGTTTAGCAATCAGCCCCAGCATTTT. Amino acids: CASSPEFSNQPQHF.

A single count supports this clone. This sequence joins TRBV18 and TRBJ2-1; either TRBD1 or TRBD2 may fit D (6 bases each). V was clipped by 2 bases and J by 6 bases, with 20 bases between them. Germline CDR1 reads KGHSH; CDR2 reads LQKENI. This CDR3 spans 17 amino acids. CDR3 sequence (DNA): TGTGCCAGCTCACCATGGAGGGGGGCCAATATGCCCAATGAGCAGTTCTTC. Translating it yields CASSPWRGANMPNEQFF.

The chain recombines TRBV5-6 with TRBJ2-1; D might be TRBD2 (6 bases). Per the germline V gene, CDR1 is SGHDT and CDR2 is YYEEEE. Trimming removed 4 bases from V and 7 bases from J, with 21 bases in between. The CDR3 loop spans 16 amino acids. The CDR3 region is CASSPTSFGRWNEQFF. DNA for the CDR3: TGTGCCAGCAGCCCGACTAGTTTTGGGAGGTGGAATGAGCAGTTCTTC.

The V call is TRBV10-3, the J call TRBJ1-1; 9 bases are a match to TRBD1. This CDR3 comprises 13 residues. V trimming: 3 bases; J trimming: 6 bases; junction bases outside the gene matches: 2. Germline lookup yields CDR1 ENHRY and CDR2 SYGVKD. The CDR3 DNA reads TGTGCCATCAGTGACCGGGACAGGGCTGAAGCTTTCTTT. This encodes CAISDRDRAEAFF.

The gene calls are TRBV11-2 and TRBJ2-4; perhaps D is TRBD1 or TRBD2 (5 bases each). V was cut by 5 bases and J by 6 bases, with 14 bases left in between. The CDR3 runs to 14 residues. The germline gives CDR1 SGHAT, CDR2 FQNNGV. This CDR3 reads CASSPSSGGNIQYF. DNA for the CDR3: TGTGCCAGCAGCCCGAGTTCTGGGGGAAACATTCAGTACTTC.

This chain joins TRBV7-9 and TRBJ2-1; D perhaps matches TRBD2 (6 bases). The germline gives CDR1 SEHNR, CDR2 FQNEAQ (reference sequence). The CDR3 sequence is 15 residues long. With 5 bases removed from V and 6 bases from J, the gap between germline ends came to 17 bases. CDR3 DNA: TGTGCCAGCAGCGGGGGGTCACTATCCACCAATGAGCAGTTCTTC. Its protein is CASSGGSLSTNEQFF.

V is TRBV30 and J is TRBJ2-5, with 7 bases aligning to TRBD1. The CDR3 runs 14 residues. Per the germline V gene, CDR1 is GTSNPN and CDR2 is SVGIG (reference sequence). Losses at the gene ends were 2 bases for V and 4 bases for J; bases not matched to a gene: 7. The CDR3 nucleotides read TGTGCCTGGAGTTATCTAGGGGGCCCAGAGACCCAGTACTTC. Translation gives CAWSYLGGPETQYF.

The chain combines TRBV13 with TRBJ2-2, with TRBD2 matching over 10 bases. The CDR3 is 17 residues long. Germline assignment: CDR1 PRHDT and CDR2 FYEKMQ (reference sequence). With V trimmed by 6 bases and J by 4 bases, 11 bases remained unmatched. The CDR3 DNA reads TGTGCCAGCAGTCAAGGTCTAGCGGGAGATGGCACCGGGGAGCTGTTTTTT. It yields the protein CASSQGLAGDGTGELFF.

The chain links TRBV5-6 to TRBJ2-1, with 12 positions matching TRBD2. Germline loops: CDR1 SGHDT, CDR2 YYEEEE. The CDR3 has 14 amino acids. The trim removed 4 bases at V and 9 bases at J, leaving 5 bases unmatched. The CDR3 loop is CASSRLAGDLEQFF. CDR3 sequence (DNA): TGTGCCAGCAGCCGACTAGCGGGGGATCTTGAGCAGTTCTTC.

The V and J genes are TRBV25-1 and TRBJ1-6; tentatively, D is TRBD1 (5 bases). The V and J ends lost 3 bases and 9 bases respectively, with 12 bases between them. This CDR3 has 14 residues. CDR1 is MGHDK, CDR2 SYGVNS, per germline. The CDR3: CASSDSGQGSPLHF. The CDR3 nucleotides read TGTGCCAGCAGTGATTCGGGGCAAGGTTCACCCCTCCACTTT. The full variable domain, completed using reference TRBV25-1 and TRBJ1-6, is EADIYQTPRYLVIGTGKKITLECSQTMGHDKMYWYQQDPGMELHLIHYSYGVNSTEKGDLSSESTVSRIRTEHFPLTLESARPSHTSQYLCASSDSGQGSPLHFGNGTRLTVT.

The table lists this clone with a count of one. The chain uses TRBV10-3 and TRBJ2-2; the D gene is possibly TRBD2 (5 bases). Trimming took off 2 bases at V and 1 base at J, with 14 bases between the two ends. In germline, CDR1 is ENHRY, CDR2 SYGVKD. This CDR3 region has 17 residues. The CDR3 DNA sequence: TGTGCCATCAGTGAGGCCGGAGGTTCGGGGAACACCGGGGAGCTGTTTTTT. Translated: CAISEAGGSGNTGELFF.

The chain has TRBV5-1 and TRBJ2-1, with TRBD2 matching over 8 bases. The germline V gene has CDR1 SGHRS and CDR2 YFSETQ. This CDR3 region has 15 residues. With 4 bases clipped from V and 10 bases from J, the junction kept 13 bases outside the gene matches. Written as DNA, the CDR3 is TGCGCCAGCAGCCCGATTGATGGCGGGAGGCAAGAGCAGTTCTTC. This gives the protein CASSPIDGGRQEQFF. The entire variable domain, with the rest obtained from reference TRBV5-1 and TRBJ2-1, is as follows: KAGVTQTPRYLIKTRGQQVTLSCSPISGHRSVSWYQQTPGQGLQFLFEYFSETQRNKGNFPGRFSGRQFSNSRSEMNVSTLELGDSALYLCASSPIDGGRQEQFFGPGTRLTVL.

This clone was counted once. The rearrangement uses TRBV11-2 and TRBJ2-1, with 7 bases lining up with TRBD2. V was clipped by 1 base and J by 7 bases; unmatched bases: 7. The CDR3 is 15 residues long. Germline CDR1 is SGHAT and CDR2 is FQNNGV. Here the CDR3 reads CASSLAGAGMNEQFF. For the CDR3, the DNA is TGTGCCAGCAGCTTAGCGGGAGCGGGAATGAATGAGCAGTTCTTC.

The chain has TRBV6-5 and TRBJ2-7, with TRBD1 matching 7 bases. J gave up 0 bases and V 2 bases, and 4 bases lay outside the gene matches. The CDR3 contains 15 residues. The germline V gene has CDR1 MNHEY and CDR2 SVGAGI. The CDR3 protein is CASSYGAGGSYEQYF. The CDR3 DNA reads as TGTGCCAGCAGTTACGGGGCAGGGGGCTCCTACGAGCAGTACTTC.

This sequence joins TRBV5-1 and TRBJ2-7; a weak D match, TRBD2 (5 bases). The germline CDR1 and CDR2 sequences are SGHRS and YFSETQ. V was clipped by 1 base and J by 0 bases, with 14 bases between them. This CDR3 region has 16 residues. This CDR3 reads CASSLRVTAGSYEQYF. The CDR3 nucleotides are TGCGCCAGCAGCTTGAGGGTAACCGCGGGCTCCTACGAGCAGTACTTC.

This clone was recorded once. The chain combines TRBV27 with TRBJ1-4; D not resolved. CDR3 length equals 15 residues. Germline V gene lookup returns CDR1 MNHEY and CDR2 SMNVEV (reference sequence). The ends were cut back, 6 bases at V and 8 bases at J, with 19 bases in the middle. Here the CDR3 reads CASRGNSIGREKLFF. The DNA of the CDR3 is TGTGCCAGCAGGGGAAACAGCATAGGGAGGGAAAAACTGTTTTTT.

The chain carries TRBV25-1 and TRBJ1-2; possibly TRBD1 for D (5 bases). Germline assignment: CDR1 MGHDK and CDR2 SYGVNS. CDR3 length: 15 residues. The V end lost 0 bases, the J end lost 8 bases, and 16 bases lay between the germline ends. CDR3 nucleotides: TGTGCCAGCAGTGAATATCGCGGAGGGGTTCCGGGCTACACCTTC. Its translation: CASSEYRGGVPGYTF.

This sequence joins TRBV6-1 and TRBJ2-1, with D hard to call. Trimming stripped 0 bases from V and 8 bases from J, with 8 bases between. Germline loops: CDR1 MNHNS, CDR2 SASEGT. The CDR3 has 13 amino acids. CDR3 sequence: CASSEAPKDEQFF. The DNA for the CDR3 is TGTGCCAGCAGTGAAGCGCCAAAGGATGAGCAGTTCTTC.

The chain combines TRBV5-1 with TRBJ2-1; D is possibly TRBD1 or TRBD2 (5 bases each). CDR3 length equals 15 residues. Between the trimmed V and J ends, which lost 4 bases and 5 bases, there was a span of 16 bases. Germline-derived CDR1 and CDR2 are SGHRS and YFSETQ. Here the CDR3 DNA reads TGCGCCAGCAGCGAGGGGTCCCTTGGACACAATGAGCAGTTCTTC. Its translation is CASSEGSLGHNEQFF.

To note about this clone: The sample holds other DNA sequences that translate to the same CDR3. V usage is TRBV7-2 and J usage is TRBJ2-7; D could derive from TRBD1 or TRBD2 (5 bases each). The V gene lost 0 bases and the J gene lost 6 bases, with 15 bases spanning the gap. The germline gives CDR1 SGHTA, CDR2 FQGNSA. The CDR3 covers 15 residues. DNA for the CDR3: TGTGCCAGCAGCTTAGCGGGACGGGGCGGCCCCGAGCAGTACTTC. Protein: CASSLAGRGGPEQYF.

The chain couples TRBV19 to TRBJ1-5; no reliable D call. Trimming stripped 10 bases from V and 1 base from J, with 17 bases between. CDR1 is LNHDA and CDR2 is SQIVND in the germline V gene (reference sequence). The CDR3 totals 15 residues. CDR3 loop: CATLPTMTSNQPQHF. CDR3 nucleotides: TGTGCCACCCTACCGACGATGACAAGCAATCAGCCCCAGCATTTT.

The chain employs TRBV5-4 and TRBJ2-3, with D hard to call. Germline V gene lookup returns CDR1 SGHNT and CDR2 YYREEE (reference sequence). The CDR3 length is 13 residues. V was clipped by 0 bases and J by 5 bases, with 7 bases between them. CDR3 DNA sequence: TGTGCCAGCAGCTTGGAGTATGTAGATACGCAGTATTTT. Translating it yields CASSLEYVDTQYF.

The sample holds one count of this clone. V gene TRBV29-1 combines with J gene TRBJ2-3, with D unresolved. CDR3 length: 11 residues. Per germline, CDR1 SQVTM and CDR2 ANQGSEA. Trimming took 6 bases from V and 4 from J, leaving 8 bases between them. The CDR3 DNA is TGCAGCGTGGCAGCGTCAGATACGCAGTATTTT. Its translation: CSVAASDTQYF.